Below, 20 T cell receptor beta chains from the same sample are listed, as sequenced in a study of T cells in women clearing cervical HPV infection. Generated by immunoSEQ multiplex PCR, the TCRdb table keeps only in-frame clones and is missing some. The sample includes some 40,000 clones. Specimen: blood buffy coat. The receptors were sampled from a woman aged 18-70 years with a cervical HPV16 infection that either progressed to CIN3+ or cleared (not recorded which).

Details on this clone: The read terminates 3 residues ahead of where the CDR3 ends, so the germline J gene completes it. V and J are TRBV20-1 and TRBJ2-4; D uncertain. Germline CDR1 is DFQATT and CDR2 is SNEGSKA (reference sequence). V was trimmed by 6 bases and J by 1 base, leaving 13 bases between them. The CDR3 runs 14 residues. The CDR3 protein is CSAPSGAAKNIQYF. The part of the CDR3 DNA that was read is TGCAGTGCCCCGTCGGGTGCGGCCAAAAACATT.

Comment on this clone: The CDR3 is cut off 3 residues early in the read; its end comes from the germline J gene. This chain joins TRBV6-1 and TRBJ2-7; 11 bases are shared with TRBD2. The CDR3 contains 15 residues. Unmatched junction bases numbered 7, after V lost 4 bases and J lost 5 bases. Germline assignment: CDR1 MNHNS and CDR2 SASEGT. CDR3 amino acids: CASSALAGGKDEQYF. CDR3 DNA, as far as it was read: TGTGCCAGCAGTGCCCTAGCGGGGGGTAAGGACGAG.

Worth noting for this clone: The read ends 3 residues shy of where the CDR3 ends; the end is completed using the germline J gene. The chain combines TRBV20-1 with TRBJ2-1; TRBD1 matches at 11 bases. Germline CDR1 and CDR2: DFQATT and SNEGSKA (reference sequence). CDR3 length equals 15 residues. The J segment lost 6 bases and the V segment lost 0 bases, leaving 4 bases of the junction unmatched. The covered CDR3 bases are TGCAGTGCTAGAGATAGGGACAGGGGGGCCAATGAG. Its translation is CSARDRDRGANE. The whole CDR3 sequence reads CSARDRDRGANEQFF.

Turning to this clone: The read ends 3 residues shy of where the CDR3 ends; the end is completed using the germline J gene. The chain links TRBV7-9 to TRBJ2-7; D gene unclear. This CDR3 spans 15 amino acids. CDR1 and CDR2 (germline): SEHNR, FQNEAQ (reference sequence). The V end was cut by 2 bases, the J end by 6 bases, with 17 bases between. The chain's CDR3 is CASSLLDMSQSEQYF. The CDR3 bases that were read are TGTGCCAGCAGCTTATTAGACATGTCCCAGTCCGAG. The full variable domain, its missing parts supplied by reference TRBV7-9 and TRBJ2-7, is DTGVSQNPRHKITKRGQNVTFRCDPISEHNRLYWYRQTLGQGPEFLTYFQNEAQLEKSRLLSDRFSAERPKGSFSTLEIQRTEQGDSAMYLCASSLLDMSQSEQYFGPGTRLTVT.

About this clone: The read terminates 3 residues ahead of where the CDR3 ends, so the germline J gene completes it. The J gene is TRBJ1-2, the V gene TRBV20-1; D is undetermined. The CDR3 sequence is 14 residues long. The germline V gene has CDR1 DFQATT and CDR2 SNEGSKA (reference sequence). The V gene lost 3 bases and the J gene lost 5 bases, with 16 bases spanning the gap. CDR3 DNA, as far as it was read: TGCAGTGCTAGTGTTGAGGGTGGAGTATATGGC. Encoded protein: CSASVEGGVYG. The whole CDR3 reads CSASVEGGVYGYTF.

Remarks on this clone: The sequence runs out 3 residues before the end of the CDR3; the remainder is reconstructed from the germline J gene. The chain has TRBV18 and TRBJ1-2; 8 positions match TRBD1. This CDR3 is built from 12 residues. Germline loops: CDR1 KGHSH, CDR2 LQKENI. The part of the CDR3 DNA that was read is TGTGCCAGCTCACTGGACAGGGACGGC. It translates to CASSLDRDG. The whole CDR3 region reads CASSLDRDGYTF.

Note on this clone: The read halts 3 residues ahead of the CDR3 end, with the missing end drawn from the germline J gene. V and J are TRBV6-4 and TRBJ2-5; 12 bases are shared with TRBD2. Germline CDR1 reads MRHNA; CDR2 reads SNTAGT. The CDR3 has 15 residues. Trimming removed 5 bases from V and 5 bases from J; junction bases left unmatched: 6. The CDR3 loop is CASSPRLAGEETQYF. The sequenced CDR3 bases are TGTGCCAGCAGTCCAAGACTAGCGGGGGAGGAGACC.

CDR3 residues: CASSSSRGTEAFF. Incomplete CDR3 DNA: TGTGCCAGCTCATCCTCGAGAGGCACTGAA. The chain recombines TRBV18 with TRBJ1-1; D remains unclear. The read stops 3 residues short of the end of the CDR3; the missing end is completed from the germline J gene. Trimming cost V 5 bases and J 4 bases, with 11 bases left between them. Germline V gene sequence: CDR1 KGHSH, CDR2 LQKENI. This CDR3 contains 13 residues.

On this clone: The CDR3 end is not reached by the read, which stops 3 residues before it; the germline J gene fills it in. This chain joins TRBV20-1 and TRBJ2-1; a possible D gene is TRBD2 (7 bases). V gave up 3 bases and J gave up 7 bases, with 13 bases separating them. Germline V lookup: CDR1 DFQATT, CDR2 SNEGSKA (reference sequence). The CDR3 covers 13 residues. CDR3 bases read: TGCAGTGCTAGGGCAGGGAGGGGGAATGAG. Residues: CSARAGRGNE. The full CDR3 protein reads CSARAGRGNEQFF.

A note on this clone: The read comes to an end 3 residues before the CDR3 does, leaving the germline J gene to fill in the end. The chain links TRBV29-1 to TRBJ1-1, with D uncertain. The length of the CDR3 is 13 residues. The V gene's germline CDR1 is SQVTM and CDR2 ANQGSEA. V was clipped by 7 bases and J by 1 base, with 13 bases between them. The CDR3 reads CSAQVATNTEAFF. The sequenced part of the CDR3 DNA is TGCAGCGCCCAGGTCGCCACGAACACTGAA.

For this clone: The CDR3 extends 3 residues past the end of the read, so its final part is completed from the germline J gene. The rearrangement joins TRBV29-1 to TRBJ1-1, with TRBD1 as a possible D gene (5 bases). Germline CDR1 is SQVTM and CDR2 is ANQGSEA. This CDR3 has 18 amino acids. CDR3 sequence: CSVEGLAGVKSSYNEAFF. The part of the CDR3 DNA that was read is TGCAGCGTTGAAGGGCTAGCGGGGGTCAAAAGCTCCTACAATGAG.

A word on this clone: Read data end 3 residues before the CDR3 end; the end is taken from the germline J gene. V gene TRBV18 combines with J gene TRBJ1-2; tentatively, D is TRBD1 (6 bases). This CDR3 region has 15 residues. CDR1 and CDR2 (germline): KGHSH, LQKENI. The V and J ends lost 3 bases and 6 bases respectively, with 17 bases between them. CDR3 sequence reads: CASSPFQGTMDGYTF. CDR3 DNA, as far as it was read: TGTGCCAGCTCACCGTTCCAGGGGACGATGGATGGC.

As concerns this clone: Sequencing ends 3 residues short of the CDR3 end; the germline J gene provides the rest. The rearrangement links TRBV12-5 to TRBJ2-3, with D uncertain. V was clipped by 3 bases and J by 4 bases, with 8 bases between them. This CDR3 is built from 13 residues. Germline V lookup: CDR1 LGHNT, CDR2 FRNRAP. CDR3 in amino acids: CASGFWSADTQYF. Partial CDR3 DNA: TGTGCTAGTGGTTTCTGGAGCGCAGATACG. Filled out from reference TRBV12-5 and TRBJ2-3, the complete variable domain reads DARVTQTPRHKVTEMGQEVTMRCQPILGHNTVFWYRQTMMQGLELLAYFRNRAPLDDSGMPKDRFSAEMPDATLATLKIQPSEPRDSAVYFCASGFWSADTQYFGPGTRLTVL.

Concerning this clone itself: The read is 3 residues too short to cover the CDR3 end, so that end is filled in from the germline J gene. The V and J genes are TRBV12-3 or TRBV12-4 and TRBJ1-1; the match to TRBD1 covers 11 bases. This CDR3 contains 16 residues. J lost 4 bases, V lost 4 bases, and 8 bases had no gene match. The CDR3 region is CASSSGQGVGSTEAFF. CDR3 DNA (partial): TGTGCCAGCAGTTCGGGACAGGGGGTCGGAAGCACTGAA.

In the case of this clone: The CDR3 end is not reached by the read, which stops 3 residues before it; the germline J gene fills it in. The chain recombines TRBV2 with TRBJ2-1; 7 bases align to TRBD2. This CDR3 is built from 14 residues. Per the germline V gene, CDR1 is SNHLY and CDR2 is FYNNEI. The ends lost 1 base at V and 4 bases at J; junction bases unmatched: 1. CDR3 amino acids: CASSEGGGYNEQFF. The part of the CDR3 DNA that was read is TGTGCCAGCAGTGAAGGGGGGGGTTACAATGAG.

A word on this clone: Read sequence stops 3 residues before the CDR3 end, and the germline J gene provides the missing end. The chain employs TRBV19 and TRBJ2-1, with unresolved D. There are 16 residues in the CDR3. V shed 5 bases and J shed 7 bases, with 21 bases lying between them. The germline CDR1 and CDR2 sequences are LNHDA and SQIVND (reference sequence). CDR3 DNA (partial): TGTGCCAGTAGTCCTAACGGCAAGGGTCTCCGGAATGAG. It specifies CASSPNGKGLRNE. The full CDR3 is CASSPNGKGLRNEQFF.

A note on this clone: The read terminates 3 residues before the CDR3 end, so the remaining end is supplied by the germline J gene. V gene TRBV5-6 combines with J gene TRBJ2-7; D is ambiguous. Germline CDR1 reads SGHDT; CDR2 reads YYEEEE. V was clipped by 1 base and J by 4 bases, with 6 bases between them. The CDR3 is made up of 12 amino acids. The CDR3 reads CASSLSQYEQYF. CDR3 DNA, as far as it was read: TGTGCCAGCAGCTTGTCTCAGTACGAG.

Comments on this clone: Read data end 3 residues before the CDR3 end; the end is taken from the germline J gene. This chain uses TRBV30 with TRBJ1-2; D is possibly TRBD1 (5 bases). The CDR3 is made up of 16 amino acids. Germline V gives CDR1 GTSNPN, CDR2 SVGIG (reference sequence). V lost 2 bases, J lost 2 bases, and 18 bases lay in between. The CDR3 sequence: CAWSSPETDENYGYTF. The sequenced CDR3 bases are TGTGCCTGGAGTTCCCCCGAGACAGATGAAAACTATGGC.

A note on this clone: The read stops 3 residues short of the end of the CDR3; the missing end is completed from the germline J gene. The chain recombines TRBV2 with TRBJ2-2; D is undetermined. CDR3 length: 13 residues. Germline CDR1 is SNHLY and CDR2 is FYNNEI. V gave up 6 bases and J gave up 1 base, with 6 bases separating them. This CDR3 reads CASRRQNTGELFF. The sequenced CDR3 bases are TGTGCCAGCAGAAGACAGAACACCGGGGAG.

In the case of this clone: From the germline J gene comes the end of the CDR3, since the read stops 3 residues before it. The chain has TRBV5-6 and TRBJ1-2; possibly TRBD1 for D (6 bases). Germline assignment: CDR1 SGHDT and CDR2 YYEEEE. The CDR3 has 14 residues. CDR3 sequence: CASSLARTVGGYTF. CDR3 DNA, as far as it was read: TGTGCCAGCAGCTTGGCCCGGACAGTCGGGGGC.